These T cell receptor beta chains were read from a single sample in a study of HIV-infected children after antiretroviral therapy interruption. TCRdb analysed the 3' RACE reads with MiXCR anew, one entry per CDR3 protein. This table holds some 16,000 distinct CDR3 sequences, 3% to 3.5% found once. Sequenced here: CD45RA+ CD4+ T cells from PBMCs, sampled from a donor given antiretroviral therapy, either interrupted or continuous. Receptor source: a child aged 2 to 17 with HIV. The CDR3 runs from the conserved cysteine through the conserved F or W. The order of the fields is V gene, J gene, D gene, clone size, CDR3 DNA, CDR3 protein. A D gene is named only where the DNA matches it firmly. Size tells how often a clone was seen (once, few, many) or the class of an expanded clone, and some rows leave it out.

v_gene: TRBV20-1; j_gene: TRBJ1-5; d_gene: .; abundance: few; CDR3nt: TGCAGTGCTAGTCAGAGCAATCAGCCCCAGCATTTT; CDR3aa: CSASQSNQPQHF
v_gene: TRBV6-2/TRBV6-3; j_gene: TRBJ1-2; d_gene: .; abundance: few; CDR3nt: TGCGCCAGCGGGGGCGGCTCCCATGGCTACACCTTC; CDR3aa: CASGGGSHGYTF
v_gene: TRBV30; j_gene: TRBJ2-7; d_gene: TRBD1; abundance: many; CDR3nt: TGTGCCTGGAGTGTTCGGACAGGGGCGCATGGAGCCTACGAGCAGTACTTC; CDR3aa: CAWSVRTGAHGAYEQYF
v_gene: TRBV5-1; j_gene: TRBJ2-3; d_gene: .; abundance: many; CDR3nt: TGCGCCAGCAGCTTGGCCCGGGGAAGCACAGATACGCAGTATTTT; CDR3aa: CASSLARGSTDTQYF
v_gene: TRBV18; j_gene: TRBJ1-5; d_gene: .; abundance: few; CDR3nt: TGTGCCAGCTCTCTCTCCGCCTGGCAGCCCCAGCATTTT; CDR3aa: CASSLSAWQPQHF
v_gene: TRBV20-1; j_gene: TRBJ2-1; d_gene: .; abundance: many; CDR3nt: TGCAGTGCTGACAGGAACAATGAGCAGTTCTTC; CDR3aa: CSADRNNEQFF
v_gene: TRBV12-3/TRBV12-4; j_gene: TRBJ1-2; d_gene: TRBD1; abundance: many; CDR3nt: TGTGCCAGCAGTTCTGGACAGGGGAAGGACACCTTC; CDR3aa: CASSSGQGKDTF
v_gene: TRBV12-5; j_gene: TRBJ1-3; d_gene: .; abundance: many; CDR3nt: TGTGCTAGTGCATCACCTTCGGGCCACGGAGGCCGAAACACCATATATTTT; CDR3aa: CASASPSGHGGRNTIYF
v_gene: TRBV6-1; j_gene: TRBJ2-1; d_gene: TRBD2; abundance: many; CDR3nt: TGTGCCAGCAGCTTGGTGCCAGCGGGGGGGCCCAGTGAGCAGTTCTTC; CDR3aa: CASSLVPAGGPSEQFF
v_gene: TRBV6-6; j_gene: TRBJ2-5; d_gene: .; abundance: many; CDR3nt: TGTGCCAGCAGTTACCTGGGGCTAGGGGCCGTAAATCAACGGACCCAGTACTTC; CDR3aa: CASSYLGLGAVNQRTQYF
v_gene: TRBV20-1; j_gene: TRBJ2-4; d_gene: .; abundance: many; CDR3nt: TGCTCGCAGGTGGGATTAGCCAAAAACATTCAGTACTTC; CDR3aa: CSQVGLAKNIQYF
v_gene: TRBV10-1; j_gene: TRBJ2-3; d_gene: .; abundance: medium-sized; CDR3nt: TGCGCCAGCAGTGAGTCTCGCCTACACCTTAGGACCACAGATACGCAGTATTTT; CDR3aa: CASSESRLHLRTTDTQYF
v_gene: TRBV29-1; j_gene: TRBJ2-3; d_gene: .; abundance: many; CDR3nt: TGCAGCGCCGCAAAAGATACGCAGTATTTT; CDR3aa: CSAAKDTQYF
v_gene: TRBV11-2; j_gene: TRBJ2-3; d_gene: .; abundance: medium-sized; CDR3nt: TGTGCCAGCAGCTTGGTCGACCGGGCAGATACGCAGTATTTT; CDR3aa: CASSLVDRADTQYF
v_gene: TRBV3-1; j_gene: TRBJ2-7; d_gene: .; abundance: many; CDR3nt: TGTGCCAGCAGCCACTCCAGCCTCTCCTACGAGCAGTACTTC; CDR3aa: CASSHSSLSYEQYF
v_gene: TRBV6-5; j_gene: TRBJ2-5; d_gene: TRBD1; abundance: many; CDR3nt: TGTGCCAGCAGCCTGGGACAGGTCGAGACCCAGTACTTC; CDR3aa: CASSLGQVETQYF
v_gene: TRBV4-2; j_gene: TRBJ2-7; d_gene: .; abundance: medium-sized; CDR3nt: TGTGCCAGCAGCCAAGAACGGGCCGCCGGGCTTGGGTACGAGCAGTACTTC; CDR3aa: CASSQERAAGLGYEQYF
v_gene: TRBV18; j_gene: TRBJ2-3; d_gene: TRBD2; abundance: many; CDR3nt: TGTGCCAGCCTCCTGGGGGTAGCGGGAACCACAGATACGCAGTATTTT; CDR3aa: CASLLGVAGTTDTQYF
v_gene: TRBV28; j_gene: TRBJ1-3; d_gene: TRBD1; abundance: few; CDR3nt: TGTGCCAGCAGAACAGGGGGCGCCGGAAACACCATATATTTT; CDR3aa: CASRTGGAGNTIYF
v_gene: TRBV7-9; j_gene: TRBJ2-3; d_gene: .; abundance: many; CDR3nt: TGTGCCAGCAGCTTAATCCGCACAGATACGCAGTATTTT; CDR3aa: CASSLIRTDTQYF
v_gene: TRBV3-1; j_gene: TRBJ2-1; d_gene: TRBD1; abundance: many; CDR3nt: TGTGCCAGCGGCGACAGGGCCCCCGAGTTCTTC; CDR3aa: CASGDRAPEFF
v_gene: TRBV7-9; j_gene: TRBJ2-7; d_gene: .; abundance: many; CDR3nt: TGTGCCAGCAGCTTATCTTCCGGGGGCCTCTCCTACGAGCAGTACTTC; CDR3aa: CASSLSSGGLSYEQYF
v_gene: TRBV6-2/TRBV6-3; j_gene: TRBJ2-7; d_gene: TRBD2; abundance: few; CDR3nt: TGTGCCAGCAGTTACTCAGATAGCGGGGGGCCCTACGAGCAGTACTTC; CDR3aa: CASSYSDSGGPYEQYF
v_gene: TRBV12-3/TRBV12-4; j_gene: TRBJ1-1; d_gene: TRBD1; abundance: many; CDR3nt: TGTGCCAGCAGTTCCCGGACAGGGGGCACTGAAGCTTTCTTT; CDR3aa: CASSSRTGGTEAFF
v_gene: TRBV7-6; j_gene: TRBJ1-2; d_gene: .; abundance: many; CDR3nt: TGTGCCAGCACCTACATTGGACGAGGTCGGGGCTACACCTTC; CDR3aa: CASTYIGRGRGYTF
v_gene: TRBV5-1; j_gene: TRBJ2-7; d_gene: TRBD1; abundance: few; CDR3nt: TGCGCCAGCAGCTTGGGGACAGGAGGTCACGAGCAGTACTTC; CDR3aa: CASSLGTGGHEQYF
v_gene: TRBV11-1; j_gene: TRBJ2-2; d_gene: .; abundance: many; CDR3nt: TGTGCCAGCAGCTTAGCGGCAGTCACCGGGGAGCTGTTTTTT; CDR3aa: CASSLAAVTGELFF
v_gene: TRBV12-3/TRBV12-4; j_gene: TRBJ1-3; d_gene: .; abundance: many; CDR3nt: TGTGCCAGCAGTTCTCGAGACTTGGGAAACACCATATATTTT; CDR3aa: CASSSRDLGNTIYF
v_gene: TRBV5-5; j_gene: TRBJ1-5; d_gene: TRBD1; abundance: many; CDR3nt: TGTGCCAGCAGCTCGGGTAGGGGGCACAATCAGCCCCAGCATTTT; CDR3aa: CASSSGRGHNQPQHF
v_gene: TRBV19; j_gene: TRBJ2-4; d_gene: .; abundance: many; CDR3nt: TGTGCCAGTAGGAGTGAGGAGCGGAGGGGAATAGCCAAAAACATTCAGTACTTC; CDR3aa: CASRSEERRGIAKNIQYF
v_gene: TRBV3-1; j_gene: TRBJ1-3; d_gene: .; abundance: .; CDR3nt: TGTGCCAGCAGTGAGACAATTTCTGGAAATACGCTCTATTTT; CDR3aa: CASSETISGNTLYF
v_gene: TRBV4-2; j_gene: TRBJ2-6; d_gene: .; abundance: many; CDR3nt: TGTGCCAGCAGCCACGGCGCCGGGACACCAGACGGGCCTGGGGCCAACGTCCTGACTTTC; CDR3aa: CASSHGAGTPDGPGANVLTF
v_gene: TRBV3-1; j_gene: TRBJ2-7; d_gene: .; abundance: many; CDR3nt: TGTGCCAGCAGCCAAAAGGGTAGCTCCTACGAGCAGTACTTC; CDR3aa: CASSQKGSSYEQYF
v_gene: TRBV6-5; j_gene: TRBJ2-4; d_gene: .; abundance: .; CDR3nt: TGTGCCAGCAGTGACACAAGTCAAAACACCTTGTACTTT; CDR3aa: CASSDTSQNTLYF
v_gene: TRBV11-1; j_gene: TRBJ2-7; d_gene: TRBD1; abundance: many; CDR3nt: TGTGCCAGCAGCTTAGGTCTCACAGGGGTTTTCTACGAGCAGTACTTC; CDR3aa: CASSLGLTGVFYEQYF
v_gene: TRBV2; j_gene: TRBJ1-6; d_gene: .; abundance: many; CDR3nt: TGTGCCAGCAGCGCAACAGGAGTCCGTAATTCACCCCTCCACTTT; CDR3aa: CASSATGVRNSPLHF
v_gene: TRBV14; j_gene: TRBJ2-6; d_gene: .; abundance: many; CDR3nt: TGTGCCAGCAGCCCATTAGCCGGGGCTGGGGCCAACGTCCTGACTTTC; CDR3aa: CASSPLAGAGANVLTF
v_gene: TRBV20-1; j_gene: TRBJ2-1; d_gene: TRBD2; abundance: medium-sized; CDR3nt: TGCAGTGCTAGAGTAGGGACTAGCCCTCTAGATGAGCAGTTCTTC; CDR3aa: CSARVGTSPLDEQFF
v_gene: TRBV5-1; j_gene: TRBJ2-5; d_gene: .; abundance: few; CDR3nt: TGCGCCAGCAGCTTGAGGAGGGGTGGACGGGAAGAGACCCAGTACTTC; CDR3aa: CASSLRRGGREETQYF
v_gene: TRBV6-6; j_gene: TRBJ1-5; d_gene: TRBD1; abundance: many; CDR3nt: TGTGCCAGCAGTTACCTTGGGACAGGGGGTCAGCCCCAGCATTTT; CDR3aa: CASSYLGTGGQPQHF
v_gene: TRBV29-1; j_gene: TRBJ2-7; d_gene: .; abundance: many; CDR3nt: TGCAGCGTTGGGGTCACTTTGGGGCAGTACTTC; CDR3aa: CSVGVTLGQYF
v_gene: TRBV5-1; j_gene: TRBJ1-4; d_gene: TRBD1; abundance: many; CDR3nt: TGCGCCAGCAGCCTGGGACAGGGGGCGCCGGATCTGTTTTTT; CDR3aa: CASSLGQGAPDLFF
v_gene: TRBV14; j_gene: TRBJ1-1; d_gene: .; abundance: many; CDR3nt: TGTGCCAGCAGCCAAGCCTGGAACACTGAAGCTTTCTTT; CDR3aa: CASSQAWNTEAFF
v_gene: TRBV11-2; j_gene: TRBJ2-1; d_gene: .; abundance: many; CDR3nt: TGTGCCAGCCGAGTGGCTAATGAGCAGTTCTTC; CDR3aa: CASRVANEQFF
v_gene: TRBV28; j_gene: TRBJ2-7; d_gene: .; abundance: many; CDR3nt: TGTGCCAGCAGTTTAAGTGGGGGGCCGGTTTACGAGCAGTACTTC; CDR3aa: CASSLSGGPVYEQYF
v_gene: TRBV27; j_gene: TRBJ2-7; d_gene: TRBD2; abundance: many; CDR3nt: TGTGCCAGCAGCAGACTAGCGGGGGTCCCCGCCTACGAGCAGTACTTC; CDR3aa: CASSRLAGVPAYEQYF